These 22 T cell receptor beta chains were sequenced from one sample in a study of cytomegalovirus exposure and HLA in healthy donors. The PCR had 60 Vbeta and 13 Jbeta primers. The assay was immunoSEQ multiplex PCR, and TCRdb's table has in-frame clones only and misses some. The sample includes 80,000 to 100,000 clones, around 80% of them seen just once. Sequenced: PBMCs. The source is a man aged 35 to 55 in good health and CMV-seronegative.

The chain combines TRBV27 with TRBJ1-5; D not resolved. The CDR3 covers 13 residues. V lost 1 base, J lost 5 bases, and 6 bases lay in between. Germline V gene lookup returns CDR1 MNHEY and CDR2 SMNVEV (reference sequence). In DNA, the CDR3 is TGTGCCAGCAGTTTATTAGAGGATCAGCCCCAGCATTTT. It specifies CASSLLEDQPQHF.

The sample holds one count of this clone. This chain joins TRBV5-1 and TRBJ1-4, with D possibly being TRBD1 (5 bases). This CDR3 is 16 amino acids long. V lost 2 bases, J lost 3 bases, and 14 bases lay in between. Germline CDR1 reads SGHRS; CDR2 reads YFSETQ. The CDR3 here is CASSLIGGGSNEKLFF. The DNA for the CDR3 is TGCGCCAGCAGCTTAATCGGCGGGGGTTCTAATGAAAAACTGTTTTTT.

The CDR3 DNA follows: TGTGCCAGCAGCTTAAATCAGGGGACGTATACGCAGTATTTT. Translation: CASSLNQGTYTQYF. This chain uses TRBV7-9 with TRBJ2-3; maybe TRBD1 (6 bases). From germline, CDR1 is SEHNR and CDR2 FQNEAQ (reference sequence). V lost 2 bases, J lost 7 bases, and 13 bases lay in between. This CDR3 contains 14 residues. The full variable domain, rest sourced from reference TRBV7-9 and TRBJ2-3, is DTGVSQNPRHKITKRGQNVTFRCDPISEHNRLYWYRQTLGQGPEFLTYFQNEAQLEKSRLLSDRFSAERPKGSFSTLEIQRTEQGDSAMYLCASSLNQGTYTQYFGPGTRLTVL.

The chain employs TRBV5-1 and TRBJ2-4; D might be TRBD1 (6 bases). The CDR3 runs 15 residues. Germline CDR1 reads SGHRS; CDR2 reads YFSETQ. Between the trimmed V and J ends, which lost 5 bases and 0 bases, there was a span of 12 bases. In DNA form, the CDR3 reads TGCGCCAGCAGACCGGGACATGTAGCCAAAAACATTCAGTACTTC. Amino acids: CASRPGHVAKNIQYF. The variable domain in full, completed from reference TRBV5-1 and TRBJ2-4, reads KAGVTQTPRYLIKTRGQQVTLSCSPISGHRSVSWYQQTPGQGLQFLFEYFSETQRNKGNFPGRFSGRQFSNSRSEMNVSTLELGDSALYLCASRPGHVAKNIQYFGAGTRLSVL.

This sequence joins TRBV9 and TRBJ2-5; TRBD2 agrees at 11 bases. Trimming cost V 4 bases and J 4 bases; bases outside gene matches: 9. This CDR3 spans 16 amino acids. Germline values: CDR1 SGDLS, CDR2 YYNGEE. CDR3 loop: CASSSGTSGRGETQYF. The CDR3 DNA is TGTGCCAGCAGCTCCGGGACTAGCGGAAGAGGAGAGACCCAGTACTTC.

V is TRBV5-6 and J is TRBJ2-5, with 8 bases that match TRBD1. CDR1 is SGHDT and CDR2 is YYEEEE in the germline V gene. This CDR3 spans 14 amino acids. V shed 1 base, J shed 5 bases, and the junction held 4 bases outside the gene matches. This chain's CDR3 is CASSLQGALETQYF. As DNA, the CDR3 is TGTGCCAGCAGCTTGCAGGGGGCGCTTGAGACCCAGTACTTC.

V and J are TRBV7-2 and TRBJ1-5, with D perhaps TRBD1 (6 bases). Germline V lookup: CDR1 SGHTA, CDR2 FQGNSA. CDR3 length: 14 residues. Trimming removed 3 bases at V and 6 bases at J, with 12 bases between. The DNA of the CDR3 is TGTGCCAGCAGCTTTACAGGGTTGGGTCAGCCCCAGCATTTT. It specifies CASSFTGLGQPQHF. Drawing the rest from reference TRBV7-2 and TRBJ1-5, the complete variable domain is GAGVSQSPSNKVTEKGKDVELRCDPISGHTALYWYRQSLGQGLEFLIYFQGNSAPDKSGLPSDRFSAERTGGSVSTLTIQRTQQEDSAVYLCASSFTGLGQPQHFGDGTRLSIL.

This sequence joins TRBV14 and TRBJ2-3; 7 bases fit TRBD2. Trimming cost V 2 bases and J 2 bases; bases outside gene matches: 4. The CDR3 totals 15 residues. Germline assignment: CDR1 SGHDN and CDR2 FVKESK. The CDR3 region is CASSQQGLPTDTQYF. The CDR3, as DNA: TGTGCCAGCAGCCAACAGGGACTACCCACAGATACGCAGTATTTT.

This chain uses TRBV10-3 with TRBJ1-2; 10 positions agree with TRBD1. This CDR3 has 16 amino acids. V gave up 2 bases and J gave up 3 bases; unmatched junction bases: 6. Per germline, CDR1 ENHRY and CDR2 SYGVKD. CDR3 DNA: TGTGCCATCAGTGAGGGAGACAGGGGGCGAGACTATGGCTACACCTTC. Translated, it gives CAISEGDRGRDYGYTF.

A single count supports this clone. V is TRBV10-3 and J is TRBJ1-1, with D perhaps TRBD1 (5 bases). This CDR3 has 15 residues. The germline gives CDR1 ENHRY, CDR2 SYGVKD. With 5 bases removed from V and 8 bases from J, the gap between germline ends came to 21 bases. CDR3 sequence (DNA): TGTGCCATCAGTAATCACCAGGGCCGCCATGACGAAGCTTTCTTT. This gives the protein CAISNHQGRHDEAFF.

This chain links TRBV7-3 with TRBJ2-1, with 10 bases lining up with TRBD1. Germline V gives CDR1 SGHTA, CDR2 FQGTGA. The CDR3 is 17 residues long. J was trimmed by 9 bases and V by 4 bases; bases with no gene match: 15. CDR3 loop: CASSSTGDRGRDGEQFF. CDR3 nucleotide sequence: TGTGCCAGCAGCTCTACGGGGGACAGGGGAAGAGATGGTGAGCAGTTCTTC. Full variable domain (remainder filled in from reference TRBV7-3 and TRBJ2-1): GAGVSQTPSNKVTEKGKYVELRCDPISGHTALYWYRQSLGQGPEFLIYFQGTGAADDSGLPNDRFFAVRPEGSVSTLKIQRTERGDSAVYLCASSSTGDRGRDGEQFFGPGTRLTVL.

J is TRBJ2-4 and V is TRBV18, with 7 bases aligning to TRBD1. The CDR3 length is 14 residues. Germline CDR1 reads KGHSH; CDR2 reads LQKENI. V dropped 5 bases and J dropped 0; count of bases not matched to a gene: 1. The CDR3 loop reads CASSGQAAKNIQYF. The CDR3 bases are TGTGCCAGCTCAGGACAGGCAGCCAAAAACATTCAGTACTTC. The complete variable domain, with remaining parts taken from reference TRBV18 and TRBJ2-4, reads NAGVMQNPRHLVRRRGQEARLRCSPMKGHSHVYWYRQLPEEGLKFMVYLQKENIIDESGMPKERFSAEFPKEGPSILRIQQVVRGDSAAYFCASSGQAAKNIQYFGAGTRLSVL.

The V and J genes are TRBV28 and TRBJ1-3; the match to TRBD1 covers 11 bases. This CDR3 comprises 15 residues. The germline V gene has CDR1 MDHEN and CDR2 SYDVKM. Trimming cost V 5 bases and J 4 bases; bases outside gene matches: 4. CDR3 residues: CASSGQGAAGNTIYF. CDR3 nucleotide sequence: TGTGCCAGCAGTGGACAGGGGGCTGCCGGAAACACCATATATTTT.

The chain uses TRBV2 and TRBJ1-5; D is unresolved. Trimming left V 2 bases short and J 12 bases short, with 14 bases between. Per germline, CDR1 SNHLY and CDR2 FYNNEI. The CDR3 length is 13 residues. This chain's CDR3 is CASSERGTTYQHF. The CDR3 bases are TGTGCCAGCAGTGAAAGAGGTACCACCTACCAGCATTTT.

V usage is TRBV9 and J usage is TRBJ2-1; 8 bases line up with TRBD1. The CDR3 is 15 amino acids. Germline trimming cut 4 bases from V and 4 bases from J; bases unmatched to any gene: 7. Per the germline V gene, CDR1 is SGDLS and CDR2 is YYNGEE. DNA for the CDR3: TGTGCCAGCAGCATCGGACAGGGAGCTTACAATGAGCAGTTCTTC. Translated, it gives CASSIGQGAYNEQFF.

J is TRBJ1-3 and V is TRBV19, with D perhaps TRBD1 (5 bases). The CDR3 covers 18 residues. The germline V and J ends were trimmed by 7 bases and 0 bases, with 22 bases remaining between them. In germline, CDR1 is LNHDA, CDR2 SQIVND (reference sequence). CDR3 amino acids: CASIPFPDRASSGNTIYF. DNA for the CDR3: TGTGCCAGTATCCCATTCCCCGACAGAGCGAGCTCTGGAAACACCATATATTTT.

The chain carries TRBV2 and TRBJ1-5; D call uncertain. V lost 3 bases, J lost 11 bases, and 11 bases lay in between. The CDR3 totals 12 residues. Germline V gene sequence: CDR1 SNHLY, CDR2 FYNNEI. The CDR3 bases are TGTGCCAGCAGTGACAACGGGAGGTCCCAGCATTTT. Amino acid sequence: CASSDNGRSQHF.

V is TRBV5-4 and J is TRBJ2-5; 9 bases are a match to TRBD2. The CDR3 extends over 16 amino acids. CDR1 is SGHNT, CDR2 YYREEE, per germline (reference sequence). V lost 3 bases, J lost 5 bases, and 11 bases stayed unmatched. The CDR3 is CASSSWGGGAWETQYF. DNA of the CDR3: TGTGCCAGCAGCTCATGGGGCGGGGGGGCATGGGAGACCCAGTACTTC.

This chain uses TRBV19 with TRBJ1-1; D might be TRBD1 (6 bases). CDR3 length: 14 amino acids. CDR1 LNHDA and CDR2 SQIVND come from the germline V gene (reference sequence). V lost 5 bases, J lost 2 bases, and 12 bases lay in between. The CDR3 DNA follows: TGTGCCAGTAGTCTCAGGGGATTTAACACTGAAGCTTTCTTT. Translation gives CASSLRGFNTEAFF. The full variable domain, with the rest looked up from reference TRBV19 and TRBJ1-1, is DGGITQSPKYLFRKEGQNVTLSCEQNLNHDAMYWYRQDPGQGLRLIYYSQIVNDFQKGDIAEGYSVSREKKESFPLTVTSAQKNPTAFYLCASSLRGFNTEAFFGQGTRLTVV.

This chain connects TRBV27 to TRBJ1-2; a weak D match, TRBD1 (5 bases). The CDR3 contains 14 residues. The germline V gene has CDR1 MNHEY and CDR2 SMNVEV (reference sequence). Trimming stripped 7 bases from V and 4 bases from J, with 16 bases between. CDR3: CASNLLGRAYGYTF. The CDR3 region has the DNA TGTGCCAGCAACCTCCTCGGCAGGGCCTATGGCTACACCTTC.

The chain links TRBV4-1 to TRBJ2-3; D might be TRBD2 (5 bases). Germline assignment: CDR1 MGHRA and CDR2 YSYEKL. V was trimmed by 5 bases and J by 2 bases, leaving 14 bases between them. The CDR3 is 15 amino acids. CDR3 region: CASSFSLGVTDTQYF. The CDR3, as DNA: TGCGCCAGCAGCTTCTCCCTCGGGGTCACAGATACGCAGTATTTT.

This sequence joins TRBV30 and TRBJ2-2; TRBD1 matches at 10 bases. The V and J ends lost 7 bases and 6 bases, in that order; junction bases with no gene match: 11. This CDR3 has 15 amino acids. The germline V gene has CDR1 GTSNPN and CDR2 SVGIG (reference sequence). The CDR3 DNA follows: TGTGCCTTCTTACGGGACAGGGGATACCCCGGGGAGCTGTTTTTT. It translates to CAFLRDRGYPGELFF.